A single sample gave rise to the 25 T cell receptor beta chains below, sequenced in a study of blood T cells in healthy people across ages. A J-beta primer mix and a sample-barcoded 5' primer were used in a second PCR of roughly 6 to 12 cycles. In TCRdb, the 5' RACE reads were re-called with MiXCR into one record per CDR3 protein. The data show 780,000 or so distinct CDR3 sequences, approximately 25% seen once. A further study also used this sample, focusing on T cells of mothers and their children.

Input material: blood. Receptor source: a boy aged 5-17 years in good health.

This clonotype was detected only a few times. The chain is built from TRBV18 and TRBJ2-1; no reliable D call. V was shortened by 3 bases and J by 2 bases, with 14 bases between the two germline ends. The CDR3 spans 16 residues. The germline V gene has CDR1 KGHSH and CDR2 LQKENI. The CDR3 region is CASSPFDFKPYNEQFF. The CDR3 region has the DNA TGTGCCAGCTCACCTTTCGACTTTAAGCCCTACAATGAGCAGTTCTTC.

In nucleotides, the CDR3 is TGTGCCACCAGCAGTACTCTTGGGGGGGGCCGTACAGATACGCAGTATTTT. Residues: CATSSTLGGGRTDTQYF. The J gene is TRBJ2-3, the V gene TRBV15; a possible D gene is TRBD2 (7 bases). V lost 3 bases and J 3 bases, leaving 19 bases between the germline ends. The CDR3 is made up of 17 amino acids. Per the germline V gene, CDR1 is LNHNV and CDR2 is YYDKDF (reference sequence). The entire variable domain, with the rest obtained from reference TRBV15 and TRBJ2-3, is as follows: DAMVIQNPRYQVTQFGKPVTLSCSQTLNHNVMYWYQQKSSQAPKLLFHYYDKDFNNEADTPDNFQSRRPNTSFCFLDIRSPGLGDTAMYLCATSSTLGGGRTDTQYFGPGTRLTVL.

The table lists this clonotype with a few counts. The genes are TRBV20-1 and TRBJ1-2; TRBD1 matches 7 bases. J was trimmed by 8 bases and V by 5 bases; bases with no gene match: 11. Germline CDR1 DFQATT, CDR2 SNEGSKA (reference sequence). CDR3 length: 13 residues. The CDR3 DNA is TGCAGTGCTTCTCCCGACAGGGTTGGAGGCTACACCTTC. Its protein product is CSASPDRVGGYTF.

This clonotype was detected a few times. The chain joins TRBV28 to TRBJ2-7, with 7 bases lining up with TRBD1. With 4 bases clipped from V and 2 bases from J, the junction kept 8 bases outside the gene matches. The CDR3 spans 15 residues. The germline CDR1 and CDR2 sequences are MDHEN and SYDVKM. The CDR3 reads CASSSQGIRPYEQYF. In DNA form, the CDR3 reads TGTGCCAGCAGTTCACAGGGGATCCGCCCCTACGAGCAGTACTTC.

The sample holds a few counts of this clonotype. V usage is TRBV20-1 and J usage is TRBJ2-7; D is unclear. The length of the CDR3 is 14 residues. V was shortened by 2 bases and J by 5 bases, with 16 bases between the two germline ends. From germline, CDR1 is DFQATT and CDR2 SNEGSKA (reference sequence). The CDR3 here is CSARKLKGTDEQYF. DNA of the CDR3: TGCAGTGCTAGAAAGCTAAAAGGCACAGACGAGCAGTACTTC.

The V call is TRBV29-1, the J call TRBJ2-5, with 12 bases aligning to TRBD2. With the DNA end fitting TRBJ2-7 better, the J assignment may be wrong. This CDR3 has 18 residues. Germline assignment: CDR1 SQVTM and CDR2 ANQGSEA. CDR3 coding DNA: TGCAGCGCCATTGTTGTCGGGACTAGCGGGTACGTTTATTACGAGCAGTACTTC. Its protein product is CSAIVVGTSGYVYYEQYF.

The chain is built from TRBV7-2 and TRBJ2-7; D gene uncertain. The CDR3 has 15 amino acids. V lost 6 bases to trimming and J lost 3 bases, with 18 bases between them. Per the germline V gene, CDR1 is SGHTA and CDR2 is FQGNSA. The CDR3 protein is CASRQAEIGLYEQYF. In DNA, the CDR3 is TGTGCCAGCAGGCAAGCTGAGATTGGGCTCTACGAGCAGTACTTC.

This clonotype was counted a few times. This chain joins TRBV20-1 and TRBJ2-1; 7 bases agree with TRBD1. The V segment lost 3 bases and the J segment 8 bases; nucleotides outside the gene matches: 13. CDR1 and CDR2 (germline): DFQATT, SNEGSKA (reference sequence). The CDR3 is made up of 15 amino acids. The CDR3 loop reads CSASTGTVLSYEQFF. The CDR3 DNA reads as TGCAGTGCTAGCACGGGGACAGTACTATCTTATGAGCAGTTCTTC.

The chain recombines TRBV6-5 with TRBJ2-1; no definite D call. Germline CDR1 is MNHEY and CDR2 is SVGAGI. Trimming stripped 6 bases from V and 0 bases from J, with 12 bases between. The CDR3 extends over 15 amino acids. CDR3 in DNA: TGTGCCAGCAGCGTTAGCCGAAGCTCCTACAATGAGCAGTTCTTC. Its protein is CASSVSRSSYNEQFF.

This clonotype was counted between two and nine times. V gene TRBV4-3 combines with J gene TRBJ2-7; 13 bases are shared with TRBD2. CDR1 is LGHNA and CDR2 is YSLEER in the germline V gene. V dropped 4 bases and J dropped 2; count of bases not matched to a gene: 5. There are 16 residues in the CDR3. CDR3 DNA sequence: TGCGCCAGCAGCCGAAGACTAGCGGGAGGTCCCTACGAGCAGTACTTC. Its protein is CASSRRLAGGPYEQYF.

V gene TRBV4-3 combines with J gene TRBJ2-3; D may be TRBD1 (6 bases). The V end lost 1 base, the J end lost 3 bases, and 11 bases lay between the germline ends. Germline V lookup: CDR1 LGHNA, CDR2 YSLEER. The CDR3 has 15 residues. CDR3 residues: CASSQAGTITDTQYF. In DNA, the CDR3 is TGCGCCAGCAGCCAAGCAGGGACAATTACAGATACGCAGTATTTT.

The V call is TRBV18, the J call TRBJ2-1; the D gene is possibly TRBD1 (5 bases). CDR1 KGHSH and CDR2 LQKENI come from the germline V gene. The CDR3 runs to 15 residues. V was pared by 2 bases and J by 8 bases, with 16 bases between. CDR3 amino acids: CASSPFGAASDEQFF. The CDR3 coding sequence is TGTGCCAGCTCACCATTTGGGGCGGCTTCGGATGAGCAGTTCTTC.

This rearrangement joins TRBV29-1 to TRBJ1-1; perhaps TRBD1 as D (6 bases). The CDR3 loop spans 15 amino acids. CDR1 SQVTM and CDR2 ANQGSEA come from the germline V gene. The V and J ends lost 4 bases and 3 bases respectively, with 18 bases between them. CDR3 DNA: TGCAGCGTTGGGGGCCTAGGGGGAGCGGACACTGAAGCTTTCTTT. This sequence encodes CSVGGLGGADTEAFF.

This clonotype was seen only a few times. This rearrangement joins TRBV2 to TRBJ2-3; D ambiguous. V lost 6 bases, J lost 2 bases, and 6 bases lay in between. The CDR3 is made up of 12 amino acids. Looked up from germline, CDR1 is SNHLY and CDR2 is FYNNEI. CDR3 sequence reads: CASRGYTDTQYF. CDR3 sequence (DNA): TGTGCCAGCAGGGGTTACACAGATACGCAGTATTTT.

The V and J genes are TRBV5-1 and TRBJ2-4, with 9 positions matching TRBD1. Per germline, CDR1 SGHRS and CDR2 YFSETQ. Unmatched junction bases numbered 6, after V lost 3 bases and J lost 8 bases. This CDR3 has 14 residues. CDR3 nucleotides: TGCGCCAGCAGCTGGACAGGGGAAGGAGACATTCAGTACTTC. This codes for CASSWTGEGDIQYF.

The chain joins TRBV7-2 to TRBJ2-7; the D call may be TRBD1 or TRBD2 (5 bases each). Trimming cost V 0 bases and J 9 bases, with 12 bases left between them. CDR1 is SGHTA and CDR2 is FQGNSA in the germline V gene. This CDR3 has 13 residues. CDR3 sequence: CASSLAGALGQYF. CDR3 sequence (DNA): TGTGCCAGCAGCTTAGCCGGGGCCCTGGGGCAGTACTTC.

The chain has TRBV7-9 and TRBJ1-6; D not certain. Between the trimmed V and J ends, which lost 4 bases and 10 bases, there was a span of 23 bases. The CDR3 consists of 17 residues. The germline V gene encodes CDR1 SEHNR and CDR2 FQNEAQ (reference sequence). CDR3 DNA sequence: TGTGCCAGCAGCTCGCCCCTAGGGTGGAGGATATGGTCACCCCTCCACTTT. This gives the protein CASSSPLGWRIWSPLHF.

The CDR3 DNA reads TGCGCCAGCAGCTCGGAGTACCAGGCCTACAATGAGCAGTTCTTC. Encoded protein: CASSSEYQAYNEQFF. The chain is built from TRBV5-1 and TRBJ2-1; D unclear. CDR3 length: 15 residues. Germline CDR1 SGHRS, CDR2 YFSETQ. V gave up 3 bases and J gave up 2 bases, with 12 bases separating them.

The chain uses TRBV7-2 and TRBJ2-4; D may be TRBD1 (5 bases). This CDR3 spans 13 amino acids. Trimming pared 5 bases from V and 6 bases from J, leaving 11 bases between. Germline CDR1 and CDR2: SGHTA and FQGNSA. The CDR3 protein is CASSPRDRNIQYF. The CDR3, as DNA: TGTGCCAGCAGCCCCCGCGACAGAAACATTCAGTACTTC.

This clonotype was counted ten times or more. The chain has TRBV4-3 and TRBJ2-7, with D perhaps matching TRBD1 (6 bases). The CDR3 consists of 15 residues. Germline V gene sequence: CDR1 LGHNA, CDR2 YSLEER. V was trimmed by 0 bases and J by 3 bases, leaving 12 bases between them. In nucleotides, the CDR3 is TGCGCCAGCAGCCAAGAGACAGGTATCAACTACGAGCAGTACTTC. Amino acid sequence: CASSQETGINYEQYF.

This clonotype was seen a few times. CDR3 loop: CSARVGADTQYF. DNA of the CDR3: TGCAGTGCTAGAGTGGGTGCGGATACGCAGTATTTT. V and J are TRBV20-1 and TRBJ2-3; the D is unclear. The V end lost 1 base, the J end lost 6 bases, and 8 bases lay between the germline ends. Germline assignment: CDR1 DFQATT and CDR2 SNEGSKA (reference sequence). The CDR3 runs to 12 residues.

This clonotype was picked up a small number of times. V and J are TRBV11-2 and TRBJ2-4, with D tentatively TRBD1 (6 bases). The germline gives CDR1 SGHAT, CDR2 FQNNGV. The germline V and J ends were trimmed by 7 bases and 8 bases, with 15 bases remaining between them. CDR3 length equals 13 residues. The CDR3 region has the DNA TGTGCCAGCATTATGGGACATTCGGACATTCAGTACTTC. Translated: CASIMGHSDIQYF.

V usage is TRBV4-2 and J usage is TRBJ2-5, with 7 bases identical to TRBD2. CDR1 and CDR2 from the germline V gene are LGHNA and YNFKEQ. CDR3 length: 13 amino acids. The J segment lost 11 bases and the V segment lost 4 bases, leaving 10 bases of the junction unmatched. CDR3 sequence reads: CASSRAGAREQYF. The CDR3 nucleotides read TGTGCCAGCAGCCGCGCGGGAGCGAGGGAGCAGTACTTC.

CDR3 in amino acids: CSVEREVNTGELFF. The CDR3 DNA sequence: TGCAGCGTTGAGAGGGAGGTGAACACCGGGGAGCTGTTTTTT. The gene calls are TRBV29-1 and TRBJ2-2, with D perhaps matching TRBD2 (6 bases). V was clipped by 3 bases and J by 1 base, with 9 bases between them. CDR3 length equals 14 residues. Per germline, CDR1 SQVTM and CDR2 ANQGSEA.

The chain employs TRBV29-1 and TRBJ2-6; 10 bases are a match to TRBD1. Germline assignment: CDR1 SQVTM and CDR2 ANQGSEA. V trimming: 4 bases; J trimming: 0 bases; junction bases outside the gene matches: 3. This CDR3 has 16 amino acids. Here the CDR3 reads CSVAGTGASGANVLTF. The CDR3 DNA reads as TGCAGCGTTGCTGGGACAGGGGCCTCTGGGGCCAACGTCCTGACTTTC.